A single sample gave rise to the 23 T cell receptor beta chains below, sequenced in a study of T cell repertoires in cytomegalovirus infection. TCRdb analysed the reads with MiXCR anew, one entry per CDR3 protein. Of about 900,000 distinct CDR3 sequences listed, approximately 31% are singletons. Antigen specificity for these receptors is unknown. Sequencing used cultured CD8+ T cells from PBMCs, obtained from culture after CMV antigen stimulation. These receptors all come from a human donor in good health (CMV status not recorded). Some clones in this sample may be carry-over from other donors' samples.

This clonotype was seen a few times. The chain joins TRBV19 to TRBJ2-1; possibly TRBD1 for D (5 bases). The CDR3 runs to 15 residues. The germline V gene has CDR1 LNHDA and CDR2 SQIVND (reference sequence). The V gene lost 5 bases and the J gene lost 9 bases, with 20 bases spanning the gap. The CDR3 DNA is TGTGCCAGTAGTCCTTCTGGCAGGGTTGTGGGTGAGCAGTTCTTC. This encodes CASSPSGRVVGEQFF.

The CDR3 bases are TGCAGCGTTGAAGGGGTAGGGAACACTGAAGCTTTCTTT. Protein: CSVEGVGNTEAFF. This sequence joins TRBV29-1 and TRBJ1-1, with D unclear. Germline V CDR1 and CDR2: SQVTM, ANQGSEA. This CDR3 has 13 residues. The V end was cut by 1 base, the J end by 1 base, with 7 bases between.

This clonotype was seen many times. The genes are TRBV7-6 and TRBJ2-1, with 12 bases fitting TRBD2. Trimming took 7 bases from V and 8 from J; bases not matched to a gene: 9. The germline V gene has CDR1 SGHVS and CDR2 FNYEAQ. The CDR3 sequence is 15 residues long. The CDR3 reads CASTPLAGGRDEQFF. CDR3 nucleotides: TGTGCCAGCACCCCCCTAGCGGGGGGGCGGGATGAGCAGTTCTTC.

The rearrangement uses TRBV15 and TRBJ2-5; no firm D call. Trimming shortened V by 3 bases and J by 0 bases, and 2 bases separated the two germline ends. The CDR3 is made up of 12 amino acids. The germline V gene encodes CDR1 LNHNV and CDR2 YYDKDF (reference sequence). CDR3 in amino acids: CATSRYQETQYF. The CDR3 coding sequence is TGTGCCACCAGCAGGTACCAAGAGACCCAGTACTTC.

This clonotype has a handful of counts. The chain uses TRBV10-3 and TRBJ1-2; no definite D call. CDR1 is ENHRY, CDR2 SYGVKD, per germline. V shed 10 bases and J shed 6 bases, with 9 bases lying between them. The CDR3 has 10 residues. CDR3 in amino acids: CATWSDGYTF. The CDR3 DNA reads TGTGCCACCTGGTCGGATGGCTACACCTTC.

This rearrangement joins TRBV12-3 or TRBV12-4 to TRBJ2-1; 11 positions agree with TRBD2. The length of the CDR3 is 19 residues. With V trimmed by 8 bases and J by 0 bases, 15 bases remained unmatched. CDR3 in DNA: TGTGCCAGCGTTTCTCCGAGATTAGCGGGGGGGCTCTCCTACAATGAGCAGTTCTTC. Residues: CASVSPRLAGGLSYNEQFF.

J is TRBJ2-2 and V is TRBV27; possibly TRBD1 or TRBD2 for D (6 bases each). Trimming shortened V by 7 bases and J by 2 bases, and 17 bases separated the two germline ends. Germline CDR1 MNHEY, CDR2 SMNVEV (reference sequence). CDR3 length: 16 residues. CDR3 DNA sequence: TGTGCCAGCAATCTTTTAGGGGGGCCCAACACCGGGGAGCTGTTTTTT. Protein: CASNLLGGPNTGELFF.

There are a few counts of this clonotype. J is TRBJ1-2 and V is TRBV27; possibly TRBD1 for D (6 bases). The CDR3 length is 11 residues. Germline V gene sequence: CDR1 MNHEY, CDR2 SMNVEV (reference sequence). The V and J ends lost 8 bases and 8 bases respectively, with 12 bases between them. CDR3 protein: CASGNRVGYTF. As DNA, the CDR3 is TGTGCCAGCGGGAACAGGGTCGGCTACACCTTC.

This chain joins TRBV5-4 and TRBJ1-2; 7 bases fit TRBD1. CDR1 is SGHNT, CDR2 YYREEE, per germline (reference sequence). The V segment lost 4 bases and the J segment 8 bases; nucleotides outside the gene matches: 2. CDR3 size: 11 residues. In DNA form, the CDR3 reads TGTGCCAGCAGCAACAGGGGCGGCTACACCTTC. It specifies CASSNRGGYTF.

This clonotype was observed a handful of times. The J gene is TRBJ1-1, the V gene TRBV7-9; 8 bases are a match to TRBD1. Per germline, CDR1 SEHNR and CDR2 FQNEAQ (reference sequence). The V segment lost 2 bases and the J segment 4 bases; nucleotides outside the gene matches: 3. This CDR3 region has 14 residues. The DNA of the CDR3 is TGTGCCAGCAGCTTACAGGACAGGGCCACTGAAGCTTTCTTT. Translation gives CASSLQDRATEAFF.

The chain employs TRBV20-1 and TRBJ1-1, with D hard to call. Per germline, CDR1 DFQATT and CDR2 SNEGSKA (reference sequence). The CDR3 extends over 10 amino acids. V gave up 5 bases and J gave up 13 bases, with 14 bases separating them. This chain's CDR3 is CSAHLRLGFF. The CDR3 DNA reads TGCAGTGCTCATTTACGTCTGGGTTTCTTT.

This clonotype was detected a few times. This chain connects TRBV4-1 to TRBJ1-6; D call uncertain. This CDR3 has 18 residues. Germline V CDR1 and CDR2: MGHRA, YSYEKL. Trimming removed 0 bases from V and 3 bases from J, with 15 bases in between. The CDR3: CASSQDIQVAFYNSPLHF. CDR3 DNA sequence: TGCGCCAGCAGCCAAGATATCCAGGTCGCCTTCTATAATTCACCCCTCCACTTT.

This clonotype was observed a few times. This chain uses TRBV7-6 with TRBJ1-2; 7 positions agree with TRBD1. Germline values: CDR1 SGHVS, CDR2 FNYEAQ. The V and J ends lost 6 bases and 1 base, in that order; junction bases with no gene match: 11. This CDR3 spans 16 amino acids. CDR3 coding DNA: TGTGCCAGCAGTTTTCCAGGGACAGAGATTAACTATGGCTACACCTTC. It codes for CASSFPGTEINYGYTF.

The chain recombines TRBV5-6 with TRBJ1-4, with D tentatively TRBD1 (5 bases). With 0 bases removed from V and 6 bases from J, the gap between germline ends came to 15 bases. This CDR3 region has 16 residues. The germline V gene encodes CDR1 SGHDT and CDR2 YYEEEE. CDR3 protein: CASSLEWQGGDEKLFF. CDR3 sequence (DNA): TGTGCCAGCAGCTTGGAGTGGCAGGGAGGCGATGAAAAACTGTTTTTT.

This clonotype was seen many times. The J gene is TRBJ1-1, the V gene TRBV4-1; TRBD1 matches 10 bases. V was pared by 3 bases and J by 4 bases, with 8 bases of the junction left unmatched. The germline CDR1 and CDR2 sequences are MGHRA and YSYEKL. This CDR3 comprises 16 residues. The CDR3, as DNA: TGCGCCAGCAGCCAGCTACCGGGACAGGGGCCCACTGAAGCTTTCTTT. Its translation: CASSQLPGQGPTEAFF.

This chain links TRBV20-1 with TRBJ1-5; TRBD1 aligns across 11 bases. The germline gives CDR1 DFQATT, CDR2 SNEGSKA (reference sequence). This CDR3 spans 18 amino acids. V lost 2 bases to trimming and J lost 0 bases; unmatched junction nucleotides: 9. CDR3: CSARLRDRGDYSNQPQHF. The CDR3 coding sequence is TGCAGTGCTAGACTCCGGGACAGGGGGGATTATAGCAATCAGCCCCAGCATTTT.

The chain recombines TRBV27 with TRBJ1-2; TRBD1 is a possible D gene (5 bases). With 5 bases removed from V and 0 bases from J, the gap between germline ends came to 13 bases. The CDR3 is 15 amino acids. Per germline, CDR1 MNHEY and CDR2 SMNVEV (reference sequence). The CDR3 is CASSPRGGANYGYTF. CDR3 nucleotides: TGTGCCAGCAGTCCCAGAGGAGGGGCTAACTATGGCTACACCTTC.

The V gene is TRBV9, the J gene TRBJ2-3; D is unresolved. CDR3 length equals 15 residues. Trimming took 4 bases from V and 4 from J, leaving 16 bases between them. Germline V gene data show CDR1 as SGDLS and CDR2 as YYNGEE. In nucleotides, the CDR3 is TGTGCCAGCAGCCCATTACCTTCGCATCCAGATACGCAGTATTTT. Translating it yields CASSPLPSHPDTQYF. Using reference TRBV9 and TRBJ2-3 for the parts outside the CDR3, the full variable domain is DSGVTQTPKHLITATGQRVTLRCSPRSGDLSVYWYQQSLDQGLQFLIQYYNGEERAKGNILERFSAQQFPDLHSELNLSSLELGDSALYFCASSPLPSHPDTQYFGPGTRLTVL.

The rearrangement links TRBV27 to TRBJ2-1, with 9 bases lining up with TRBD2. Trimming cost V 6 bases and J 7 bases; bases outside gene matches: 4. Per the germline V gene, CDR1 is MNHEY and CDR2 is SMNVEV (reference sequence). The CDR3 has 13 amino acids. The CDR3 here is CASSGSGGNEQFF. As DNA, the CDR3 is TGTGCCAGCAGCGGTAGCGGGGGTAATGAGCAGTTCTTC.

This clonotype was observed a few times. The rearrangement joins TRBV27 to TRBJ2-7; perhaps TRBD1 as D (6 bases). Germline-derived CDR1 and CDR2 are MNHEY and SMNVEV (reference sequence). The CDR3 is 13 residues long. Trimming stripped 6 bases from V and 3 bases from J, with 12 bases between. CDR3 nucleotide sequence: TGTGCCAGCAGCCGAGGACAGCTCTACGAGCAGTACGTC. Translation gives CASSRGQLYEQYV.

At least ten counts were recorded for this clonotype. V is TRBV7-2 and J is TRBJ2-1; possible D gene TRBD1, 6 bases. The CDR3 is 16 amino acids. The V gene's germline CDR1 is SGHTA and CDR2 FQGNSA. Trimming removed 3 bases at V and 4 bases at J, with 16 bases between. DNA for the CDR3: TGTGCCAGCAGCTTTATCCCCAGGGGAGTATACAATGAGCAGTTCTTC. This translates into CASSFIPRGVYNEQFF. Combining the CDR3 with reference TRBV7-2 and TRBJ2-1 gives the whole variable domain GAGVSQSPSNKVTEKGKDVELRCDPISGHTALYWYRQSLGQGLEFLIYFQGNSAPDKSGLPSDRFSAERTGGSVSTLTIQRTQQEDSAVYLCASSFIPRGVYNEQFFGPGTRLTVL.

The chain employs TRBV4-1 and TRBJ1-2, with TRBD1 identical over 7 bases. V shed 1 base and J 4 bases; nucleotides not matched to a gene: 6. This CDR3 is built from 15 residues. Germline loops: CDR1 MGHRA, CDR2 YSYEKL. CDR3 loop: CASSQVLRDSYGYTF. In nucleotides, the CDR3 is TGCGCCAGCAGCCAAGTTCTCAGGGACAGCTATGGCTACACCTTC.

The gene calls are TRBV7-9 and TRBJ1-4; 8 nucleotides match TRBD1. Germline CDR1 and CDR2: SEHNR and FQNEAQ (reference sequence). The CDR3 totals 15 residues. Losses at the gene ends were 5 bases for V and 7 bases for J; bases not matched to a gene: 9. The CDR3 nucleotides are TGTGCCAGCAGCCCAGACAGGGGTGTATTTGAAAAACTGTTTTTT. It codes for CASSPDRGVFEKLFF.